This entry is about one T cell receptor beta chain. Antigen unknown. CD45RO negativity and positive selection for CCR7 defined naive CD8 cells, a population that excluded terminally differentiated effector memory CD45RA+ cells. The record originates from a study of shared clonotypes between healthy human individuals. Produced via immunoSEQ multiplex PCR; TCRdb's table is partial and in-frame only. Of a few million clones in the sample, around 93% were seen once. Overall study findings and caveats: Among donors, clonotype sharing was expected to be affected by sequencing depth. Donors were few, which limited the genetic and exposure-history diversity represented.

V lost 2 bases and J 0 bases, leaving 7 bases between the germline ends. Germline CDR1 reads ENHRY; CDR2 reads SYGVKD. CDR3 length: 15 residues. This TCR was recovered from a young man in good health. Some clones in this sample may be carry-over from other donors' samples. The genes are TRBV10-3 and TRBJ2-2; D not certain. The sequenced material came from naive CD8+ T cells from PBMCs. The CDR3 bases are TGTGCCATCAGTGAGGCGCTACCGAACACCGGGGAGCTGTTTTTT. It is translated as CAISEALPNTGELFF.